A selection of T cell receptor beta chains follows, all from one sample in a study of response to subunit inactivated influenza vaccine. TCRdb passed the RT-PCR reads through MiXCR, listing each CDR3 protein once. The sample has 800,000 or so distinct CDR3 sequences, approximately 21% seen once; the top ten hold roughly 10%. Material: PBMCs from blood, obtained approximately 5 days after vaccination. These receptors all come from a man between 50 and 59 years old who received an inactivated influenza vaccine. Both conserved end residues are part of each CDR3. The D gene is left open where the match is weak. Clone size appears in some rows only: once, few, many, or a class for an expanded clone.

j_call clone_size v_call d_call cdr3_aa cdr3_nt
TRBJ2-1 . TRBV20-1 . CSASAGRYSYNEQFF TGCAGTGCTTCCGCTGGACGTTACTCCTACAATGAGCAGTTCTTC
TRBJ2-5 few TRBV7-9 . CASSLVWSEQETQYF TGTGCCAGCAGCTTAGTGTGGTCAGAGCAAGAGACCCAGTACTTC
TRBJ1-3 few TRBV4-1 . CASSQDEGNTIYF TGCGCCAGCAGCCAAGATGAGGGAAACACCATATATTTT
TRBJ1-2 many TRBV7-2 . CASSLGPSPDGYTF TGTGCCAGCAGCTTAGGTCCCAGTCCGGATGGCTACACCTTC
TRBJ2-1 few TRBV29-1 . CSVESVFSAGDEQFF TGCAGCGTTGAATCTGTCTTTTCTGCAGGGGATGAGCAGTTCTTC
TRBJ2-7 . TRBV20-1 . CSAKSLSGGRVGYEQYF TGCAGTGCTAAGAGTTTGTCCGGGGGGCGCGTGGGTTACGAGCAGTACTTC
TRBJ2-1 . TRBV9 TRBD2 CASSGTSGNPYNEQFF TGTGCCAGCAGCGGGACTAGCGGGAACCCCTACAATGAGCAGTTCTTC
TRBJ2-3 many TRBV20-1 . CSARYNQWIDTQYF TGCAGTGCAAGATATAACCAGTGGATAGATACGCAGTATTTT
TRBJ2-7 few TRBV20-1 TRBD2 CSANGLAFTYEQYF TGCAGTGCCAACGGACTAGCGTTCACCTACGAGCAGTACTTC
TRBJ2-2 . TRBV9 . CASSVRDKNTGELFF TGTGCCAGCAGCGTCCGGGACAAGAACACCGGGGAGCTGTTTTTT
TRBJ2-3 . TRBV10-2 TRBD1 CASSESRGQGRTDTQYF TGCGCCAGCAGTGAGTCGAGGGGACAGGGGCGCACAGATACGCAGTATTTT
TRBJ2-1 few TRBV27 . CASSLSYPGAGEQFF TGTGCCAGCAGTTTGAGTTACCCGGGAGCGGGTGAGCAGTTCTTC
TRBJ2-1 . TRBV20-1 TRBD2 CSARAGGLGFF TGCAGTGCTAGGGCCGGAGGACTAGGGTTCTTC
TRBJ2-1 . TRBV6-2/TRBV6-3 . CASSYSGSPHNEQFF TGTGCCAGCAGTTACTCTGGGTCTCCTCACAATGAGCAGTTCTTC
TRBJ1-1 few TRBV7-2 . CASSLSGRDTEAFF TGTGCCAGCAGCTTGTCGGGTCGGGACACTGAAGCTTTCTTT
TRBJ2-7 . TRBV4-2 . CASSLGLACSYEQYF TGTGCCAGCAGCCTCGGGCTCGCGTGTTCCTACGAGCAGTACTTC
TRBJ2-7 few TRBV5-1 TRBD1 CASRTGTGTNEQYF TGCGCCAGCAGAACCGGGACAGGGACCAACGAGCAGTACTTC
TRBJ1-5 . TRBV5-1 TRBD1 CASSLSGTGVQPQHF TGCGCCAGCAGCCTATCCGGGACAGGGGTTCAGCCCCAGCATTTT
TRBJ2-7 . TRBV18 . CASSPRRGRNYEQYF TGTGCCAGCTCACCACGGCGGGGTCGAAACTACGAGCAGTACTTC
TRBJ2-1 few TRBV20-1 TRBD2 CSAEASGSPSYNEQFF TGCAGTGCTGAGGCTAGCGGGAGCCCCTCCTACAATGAGCAGTTCTTC
TRBJ2-3 . TRBV6-4 . CASSVQRGDTQYF TGTGCCAGCAGTGTACAACGCGGGGATACGCAGTATTTT
TRBJ2-7 . TRBV7-2 . CASSLDSRYEQYF TGTGCCAGCAGCTTAGACAGTCGCTACGAGCAGTACTTC